This T cell receptor beta chain was captured in a study of T cell responses to AZD1222 COVID-19 vaccine. The repertoire was sequenced with immunoSEQ multiplex PCR; TCRdb's copy has only in-frame clones and lacks some. The table has roughly 150,000 clones, roughly 80% seen once. Germline trimming cut 1 base from V and 4 bases from J; bases unmatched to any gene: 2. This CDR3 contains 15 residues. CDR1 is SGHVS and CDR2 is FQNEAQ in the germline V gene. The sequencing used peripheral blood, collected on day 0 of AZD1222 vaccination. This sequence originates from an adult in good health. This chain connects TRBV7-8 to TRBJ1-4; the match to TRBD1 covers 8 bases. The CDR3 DNA is TGTGCCAGCAGCTTAGAGACAGGGGTTAATGAAAAACTGTTTTTT. Translated: CASSLETGVNEKLFF.